This T cell receptor (beta chain) stems from a study of cytomegalovirus exposure and HLA in healthy donors. Overall study results and limits: Immune exposure information available was restricted to CMV serostatus. As was reported, the classifier diagnosed cytomegalovirus status with high specificity and sensitivity. While the bulk of TCR sequences proved rare, some public TCRs turned up in many donors. For TCR beta chains, V- and J-gene trimming was later linked to a missense DCLRE1C variant.

The CDR3 is 18 residues long. V dropped 2 bases and J dropped 0 bases, with 17 bases sitting between them. The V gene's germline CDR1 is KGHSH and CDR2 LQKENI. Researchers ran the PCR with 60 Vbeta and 13 Jbeta primers. The table came from immunoSEQ multiplex PCR; TCRdb's copy has only in-frame clones and leaves some out. The sample includes around 95,000 clones, approximately 79% of them seen just once. Worth noting for this clone: Its matching antigen is unknown.

V usage is TRBV18 and J usage is TRBJ1-3; D perhaps matches TRBD1 (5 bases). The sequence was obtained from a male donor in good health and CMV-seronegative. Sequences were obtained from PBMCs. The CDR3 DNA is TGTGCCAGCTCACCATATGGAGTTGACAGACTCTCTGGAAACACCATATATTTT. It is translated as CASSPYGVDRLSGNTIYF.